A single sample is the source of the 2 T cell receptor beta chains below, sequenced in a study of T cells in women clearing cervical HPV infection. TCRdb's table, derived via immunoSEQ multiplex PCR, lists solely in-frame clones and lacks some. The sample's table shows some 37,000 clones. The specimen was blood buffy coat. Receptor source: a woman aged 18 to 75 with a cervical HPV16 infection that either progressed to CIN3+ or cleared (not recorded which).

Comments on this clone: Read coverage stops 3 residues before the CDR3 terminus; the germline J gene supplies the remainder. The genes are TRBV18 and TRBJ2-7; TRBD2 is a possible D gene (6 bases). CDR1 is KGHSH, CDR2 LQKENI, per germline. V lost 1 base to trimming and J lost 2 bases, with 12 bases between them. The CDR3 contains 15 residues. CDR3 protein: CASSPQAGTPYEQYF. The sequenced CDR3 bases are TGTGCCAGCTCACCACAAGCGGGTACCCCCTACGAG.

Comments on this clone: The CDR3 is cut off 3 residues early in the read; its end comes from the germline J gene. The V gene is TRBV27, the J gene TRBJ2-2; tentative D call: TRBD1 (6 bases). Germline CDR1 MNHEY, CDR2 SMNVEV (reference sequence). The length of the CDR3 is 15 residues. V was trimmed by 5 bases and J by 0 bases, leaving 10 bases between them. The sequenced part of the CDR3 DNA is TGTGCCAGCAGTCTCGCAGGGGCGAACACCGGGGAG. As protein: CASSLAGANTGE. The whole CDR3 protein is CASSLAGANTGELFF.